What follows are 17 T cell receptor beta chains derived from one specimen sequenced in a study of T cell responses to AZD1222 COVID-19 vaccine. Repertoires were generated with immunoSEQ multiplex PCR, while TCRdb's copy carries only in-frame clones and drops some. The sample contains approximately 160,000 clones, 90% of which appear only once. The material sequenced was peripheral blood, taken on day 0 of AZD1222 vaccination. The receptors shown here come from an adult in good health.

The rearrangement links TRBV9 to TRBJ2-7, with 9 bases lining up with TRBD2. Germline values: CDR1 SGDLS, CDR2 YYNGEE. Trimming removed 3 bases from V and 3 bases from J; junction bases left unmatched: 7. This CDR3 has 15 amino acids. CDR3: CASSAESGGNYEQYF. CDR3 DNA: TGTGCCAGCAGCGCCGAAAGCGGGGGGAACTACGAGCAGTACTTC.

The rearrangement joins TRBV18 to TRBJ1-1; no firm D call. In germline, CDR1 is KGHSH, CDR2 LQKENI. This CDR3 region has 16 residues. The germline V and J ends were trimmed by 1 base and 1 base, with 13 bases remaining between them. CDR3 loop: CASSPQAGETNTEAFF. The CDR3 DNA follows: TGTGCCAGCTCACCACAAGCGGGAGAAACGAACACTGAAGCTTTCTTT.

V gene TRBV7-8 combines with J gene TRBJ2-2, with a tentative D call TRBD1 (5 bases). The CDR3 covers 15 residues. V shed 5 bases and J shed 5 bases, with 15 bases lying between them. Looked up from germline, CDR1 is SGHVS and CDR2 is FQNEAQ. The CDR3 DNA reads TGTGCCAGCAGCCGAGAAACCCGGACAACCGGGGAGCTGTTTTTT. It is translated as CASSRETRTTGELFF. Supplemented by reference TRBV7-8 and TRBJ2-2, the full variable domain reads GAGVSQSPRYKVAKRGQDVALRCDPISGHVSLFWYQQALGQGPEFLTYFQNEAQLDKSGLPSDRFFAERPEGSVSTLKIQRTQQEDSAVYLCASSRETRTTGELFFGEGSRLTVL.

In DNA form, the CDR3 reads TGTGCCAGCAGCCCCCGCCAGGATGAAGCTTTCTTT. Translating gives CASSPRQDEAFF. V usage is TRBV27 and J usage is TRBJ1-1; unclear D gene. Per the germline V gene, CDR1 is MNHEY and CDR2 is SMNVEV (reference sequence). The CDR3 is 12 residues long. Trimming removed 6 bases at V and 7 bases at J, with 12 bases between.

CDR3 sequence: CASRSGGFLHEQYF. DNA of the CDR3: TGTGCCAGCAGGTCGGGGGGGTTCCTCCACGAGCAGTACTTC. The chain couples TRBV6-5 to TRBJ2-7, with 8 bases matching TRBD2. The CDR3 totals 14 residues. Germline loops: CDR1 MNHEY, CDR2 SVGAGI. V trimming: 6 bases; J trimming: 5 bases; junction bases outside the gene matches: 9.

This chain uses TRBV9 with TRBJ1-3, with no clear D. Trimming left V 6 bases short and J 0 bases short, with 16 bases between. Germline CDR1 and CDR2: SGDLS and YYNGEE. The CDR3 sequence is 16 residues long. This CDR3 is CASTLNDASSGNTIYF. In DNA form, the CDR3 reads TGTGCCAGCACGTTAAACGACGCCAGCTCTGGAAACACCATATATTTT.

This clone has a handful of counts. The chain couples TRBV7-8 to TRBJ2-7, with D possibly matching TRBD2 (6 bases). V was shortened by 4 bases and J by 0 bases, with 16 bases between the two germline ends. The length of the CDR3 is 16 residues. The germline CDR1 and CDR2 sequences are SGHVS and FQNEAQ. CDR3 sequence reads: CASSSPGERSSYEQYF. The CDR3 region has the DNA TGTGCCAGCAGCTCCCCGGGGGAAAGGAGCTCCTACGAGCAGTACTTC.

The DNA for the CDR3 is TGTGCCAGCAGCAACCGGGCCCCCCCAACTGAAGCTTTCTTT. As protein: CASSNRAPPTEAFF. J is TRBJ1-1 and V is TRBV7-2, with D uncertain. CDR3 length: 14 amino acids. CDR1 is SGHTA and CDR2 is FQGNSA in the germline V gene. The ends were cut back, 5 bases at V and 5 bases at J, with 15 bases in the middle.

CDR3 bases: TGTGCCAGCAGCCCGCCCGGACAGGCCGGGAACTATGGCTACACCTTC. It yields the protein CASSPPGQAGNYGYTF. The V and J genes are TRBV7-2 and TRBJ1-2, with 7 bases matching TRBD1. Germline V gene data show CDR1 as SGHTA and CDR2 as FQGNSA. J lost 2 bases, V lost 5 bases, and 11 bases had no gene match. The CDR3 has 16 residues.

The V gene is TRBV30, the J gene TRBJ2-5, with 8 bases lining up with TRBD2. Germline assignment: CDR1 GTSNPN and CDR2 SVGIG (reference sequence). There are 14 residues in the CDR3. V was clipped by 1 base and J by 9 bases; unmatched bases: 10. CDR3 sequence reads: CAWSEGLVEGAQYF. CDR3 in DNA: TGTGCCTGGAGTGAGGGACTAGTAGAGGGGGCCCAGTACTTC.

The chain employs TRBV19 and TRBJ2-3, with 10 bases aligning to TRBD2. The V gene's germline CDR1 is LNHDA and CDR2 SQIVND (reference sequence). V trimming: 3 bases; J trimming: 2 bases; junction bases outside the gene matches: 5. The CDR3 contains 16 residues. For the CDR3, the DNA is TGTGCCAGTAGTATCCTAGCGGGGGCCCCCACAGATACGCAGTATTTT. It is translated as CASSILAGAPTDTQYF.

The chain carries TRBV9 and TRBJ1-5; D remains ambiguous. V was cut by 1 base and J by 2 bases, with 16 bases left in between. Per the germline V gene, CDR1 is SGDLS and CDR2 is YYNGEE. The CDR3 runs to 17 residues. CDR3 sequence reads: CASSVKGPNHGNQPQHF. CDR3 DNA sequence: TGTGCCAGCAGCGTAAAGGGTCCGAATCACGGCAATCAGCCCCAGCATTTT.

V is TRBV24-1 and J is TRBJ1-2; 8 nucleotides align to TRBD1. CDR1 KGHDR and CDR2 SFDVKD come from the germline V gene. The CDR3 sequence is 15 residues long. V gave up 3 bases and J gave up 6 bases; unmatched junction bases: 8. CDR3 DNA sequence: TGTGCCACCAGTGATGACAGGGGAGGTTTGGATGGCTACACCTTC. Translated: CATSDDRGGLDGYTF.

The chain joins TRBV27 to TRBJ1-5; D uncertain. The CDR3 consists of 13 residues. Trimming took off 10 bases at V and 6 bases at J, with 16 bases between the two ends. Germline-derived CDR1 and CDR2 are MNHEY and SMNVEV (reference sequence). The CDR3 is CATRVAPGQPQHF. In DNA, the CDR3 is TGTGCCACCCGGGTGGCCCCGGGTCAGCCCCAGCATTTT.

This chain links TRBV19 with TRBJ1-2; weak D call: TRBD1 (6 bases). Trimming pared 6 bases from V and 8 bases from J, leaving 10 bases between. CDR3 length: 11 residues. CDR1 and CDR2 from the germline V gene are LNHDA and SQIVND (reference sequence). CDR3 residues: CASRWGQGYTF. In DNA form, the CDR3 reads TGTGCCAGTAGATGGGGGCAAGGCTACACCTTC.

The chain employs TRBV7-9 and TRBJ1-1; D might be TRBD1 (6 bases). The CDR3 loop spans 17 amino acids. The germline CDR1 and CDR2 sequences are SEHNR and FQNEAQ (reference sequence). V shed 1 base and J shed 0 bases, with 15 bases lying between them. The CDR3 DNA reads TGTGCCAGCAGCTTAGGTGTGGGGGGCACCTTGAACACTGAAGCTTTCTTT. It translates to CASSLGVGGTLNTEAFF.

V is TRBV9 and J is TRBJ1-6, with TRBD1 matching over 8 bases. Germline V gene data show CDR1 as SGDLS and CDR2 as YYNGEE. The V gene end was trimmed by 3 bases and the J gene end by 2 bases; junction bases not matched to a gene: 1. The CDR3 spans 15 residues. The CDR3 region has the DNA TGTGCCAGCAGCGGGGGACAGGCCTATAATTCACCCCTCCACTTT. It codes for CASSGGQAYNSPLHF.